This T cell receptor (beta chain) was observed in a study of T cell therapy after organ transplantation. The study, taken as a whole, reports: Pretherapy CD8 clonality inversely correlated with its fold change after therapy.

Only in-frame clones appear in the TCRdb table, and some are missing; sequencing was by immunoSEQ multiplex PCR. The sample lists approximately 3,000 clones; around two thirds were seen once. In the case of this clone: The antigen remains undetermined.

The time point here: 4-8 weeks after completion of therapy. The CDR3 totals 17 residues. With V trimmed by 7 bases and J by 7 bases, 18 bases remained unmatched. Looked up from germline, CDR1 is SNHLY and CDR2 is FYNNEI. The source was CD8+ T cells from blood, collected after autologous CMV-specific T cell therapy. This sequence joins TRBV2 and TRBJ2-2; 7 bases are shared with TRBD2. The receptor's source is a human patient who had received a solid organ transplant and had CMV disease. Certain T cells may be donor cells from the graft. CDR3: CASNEWSSGPKGGELFF. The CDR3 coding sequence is TGTGCCAGCAACGAGTGGTCTAGCGGTCCGAAGGGCGGGGAGCTGTTTTTT.